Listed below are T cell receptor beta chains from one sample, sequenced in a study of EBV T-cell therapy then PD-1 blockade in nasopharyngeal carcinoma. The method was immunoSEQ multiplex PCR; TCRdb's version includes in-frame clones alone and lacks a portion of them. Of roughly 14,000 clones listed, around 80% are singletons. These TCRs' antigens remain unknown. The source was CD8+ T cells from blood, collected at roughly day 99 from a patient whose treatment included autologous EBV-specific T cells and nivolumab. The receptors were sampled from a man aged 40-55 years with nasopharyngeal carcinoma. Each CDR3 is given with its conserved first and last residue. D genes are given only for firm matches. Expanded clones get a size class; other rows say once, few or many, or leave the size out.

J | D | size | V | CDR3 | DNA
TRBJ2-1 | - | once | TRBV13 | CASTKGGPNNEQFF | TGTGCCAGCACAAAGGGGGGGCCCAACAATGAGCAGTTCTTC
TRBJ1-1 | TRBD1 | few | TRBV19 | CASRALLGGGTEAFF | TGTGCCAGTAGGGCTCTCCTAGGGGGCGGCACTGAAGCTTTCTTT
TRBJ1-5 | - | - | TRBV5-6 | CASSLGGHQPQHF | TGTGCCAGCAGCTTGGGTGGGCATCAGCCCCAGCATTTT
TRBJ2-3 | - | - | TRBV6-2/TRBV6-3 | CASSPGETTDTQYF | TGTGCCAGCAGTCCCGGCGAGACCACAGATACGCAGTATTTT
TRBJ2-7 | - | - | TRBV20-1 | CSARDGEQYF | TGCAGTGCTAGAGATGGAGAGCAGTACTTC
TRBJ1-1 | - | - | TRBV6-1 | CASSDPPTEAFF | TGTGCCAGCAGTGATCCTCCCACTGAAGCTTTCTTT
TRBJ1-1 | - | - | TRBV5-6 | CASSFNGARNTEAFF | TGTGCCAGCAGCTTTAACGGGGCGCGGAACACTGAAGCTTTCTTT
TRBJ2-2 | TRBD2 | - | TRBV6-1 | CASSEDPRGGPLGELFF | TGTGCCAGCAGTGAAGACCCGCGGGGGGGGCCCCTCGGGGAGCTGTTTTTT
TRBJ2-4 | - | - | TRBV6-2/TRBV6-3 | CASSYPWAENIQYF | TGTGCCAGCAGTTACCCCTGGGCGGAAAACATTCAGTACTTC
TRBJ2-7 | - | - | TRBV4-2 | CASSPTGLKYEQYF | TGTGCCAGCAGCCCAACAGGGTTGAAGTACGAGCAGTACTTC
TRBJ1-5 | - | - | TRBV27 | CASSSSKGSNQPQHF | TGTGCCAGCAGTTCGTCGAAGGGAAGCAATCAGCCCCAGCATTTT
TRBJ2-7 | - | - | TRBV19 | CATVGFDEQYF | TGTGCCACCGTAGGGTTTGACGAGCAGTACTTC
TRBJ1-1 | - | - | TRBV4-1 | CASSSYLTVHF | TGCGCCAGCAGCTCATACCTGACAGTCCACTTT
TRBJ1-4 | - | - | TRBV2 | CASSRAWDVADEKLFF | TGTGCCAGCAGCCGAGCCTGGGACGTGGCTGACGAAAAACTGTTTTTT
TRBJ2-3 | - | - | TRBV12-3/TRBV12-4 | CASSSWDTQYF | TGTGCCAGCAGTTCATGGGATACGCAGTATTTT
TRBJ2-1 | - | - | TRBV9 | CASSVALNEQFF | TGTGCCAGCAGCGTAGCATTGAATGAGCAGTTCTTC
TRBJ2-7 | - | - | TRBV5-5 | CASSWGEFYEQYF | TGTGCCAGCAGCTGGGGGGAGTTTTACGAGCAGTACTTC
TRBJ2-7 | - | - | TRBV7-9 | CASSSGPRYEQYF | TGTGCCAGCAGCTCCGGGCCCCGATACGAGCAGTACTTC
TRBJ2-1 | - | - | TRBV7-8 | CASSYSVVQFF | TGTGCCAGCAGCTACTCCGTGGTGCAGTTCTTC
TRBJ2-5 | TRBD2 | - | TRBV6-1 | CASRERGAEETQYF | TGTGCCAGCAGGGAGCGGGGGGCGGAAGAGACCCAGTACTTC
TRBJ2-2 | - | - | TRBV6-2/TRBV6-3 | CASSYGHLTGELFF | TGTGCCAGCAGTTACGGGCACTTAACCGGGGAGCTGTTTTTT
TRBJ2-2 | - | - | TRBV7-7 | CASSLYSRGTTGELFF | TGTGCCAGCAGCTTATATTCGAGAGGGACCACCGGGGAGCTGTTTTTT
TRBJ2-5 | - | - | TRBV27 | CASSSQETQYF | TGTGCCAGCAGTTCCCAAGAGACCCAGTACTTC
TRBJ2-1 | - | - | TRBV7-3 | CASSLIVLGSSSYNEQFF | TGTGCCAGCAGCTTAATCGTCTTGGGCTCGAGCTCCTACAATGAGCAGTTCTTC
TRBJ2-5 | TRBD2 | - | TRBV11-2 | CASSGTSGGGWETQYF | TGTGCCAGCAGTGGGACTAGCGGGGGGGGTTGGGAGACCCAGTACTTC
TRBJ2-2 | TRBD1 | medium-sized | TRBV10-3 | CASGTENTGELFF | TGTGCCTCCGGGACAGAGAACACCGGGGAGCTGTTTTTT
TRBJ2-7 | - | - | TRBV6-2/TRBV6-3 | CASSYSETFIYEQYF | TGTGCCAGCAGTTACTCAGAGACATTTATCTACGAGCAGTACTTC
TRBJ2-3 | - | - | TRBV4-3 | CASSQDLTGGRTDTQYF | TGCGCCAGCAGCCAAGATTTGACGGGGGGCCGGACAGATACGCAGTATTTT
TRBJ1-1 | TRBD1 | - | TRBV5-4 | CASSPEDRAAEAFF | TGTGCCAGCAGCCCAGAAGACAGGGCAGCTGAAGCTTTCTTT
TRBJ2-2 | - | - | TRBV6-1 | CASSEALGDTGELFF | TGTGCCAGCAGTGAAGCGCTGGGGGACACCGGGGAGCTGTTTTTT
TRBJ1-2 | - | - | TRBV5-6 | CASSLAQGVYGYTF | TGTGCCAGCAGCTTGGCGCAGGGCGTCTATGGCTACACCTTC
TRBJ2-1 | TRBD2 | - | TRBV7-9 | CASSPSGGREQFF | TGTGCCAGCAGCCCTAGCGGGGGACGTGAGCAGTTCTTC
TRBJ1-5 | - | - | TRBV11-1 | CASSSTGAPNQPQHF | TGTGCCAGCAGCTCCACCGGGGCCCCCAATCAGCCCCAGCATTTT
TRBJ2-2 | - | - | TRBV2 | CASPRGTGELFF | TGTGCCAGCCCCCGGGGGACCGGGGAGCTGTTTTTT
TRBJ2-6 | - | few | TRBV6-6 | CASSHHLQAPSGANVLTF | TGTGCCAGCAGTCACCACCTACAGGCACCCTCTGGGGCCAACGTCCTGACTTTC
TRBJ2-7 | TRBD2 | - | TRBV7-8 | CASSLPSGSEQYF | TGTGCCAGCAGCCTTCCCAGCGGGAGCGAGCAGTACTTC
TRBJ1-2 | - | once | TRBV18 | CASSPRHRPYGYTF | TGTGCCAGCTCACCCCGCCATCGTCCTTATGGCTACACCTTC
TRBJ2-5 | - | - | TRBV9 | CASSVGQMGETQYF | TGTGCCAGCAGCGTAGGCCAGATGGGAGAGACCCAGTACTTC
TRBJ2-3 | TRBD2 | medium-sized | TRBV4-3 | CASSQEGAGGPDTQYF | TGCGCCAGCAGCCAAGAAGGAGCGGGGGGCCCAGATACGCAGTATTTT
TRBJ2-7 | TRBD1 | - | TRBV2 | CASSNRGAYEQYF | TGTGCCAGCAGTAACAGGGGGGCCTACGAGCAGTACTTC
TRBJ2-6 | - | - | TRBV19 | CASSEGEAGANVLTF | TGTGCCAGTAGTGAAGGGGAGGCTGGGGCCAACGTCCTGACTTTC
TRBJ2-5 | TRBD2 | once | TRBV4-2 | CASSQDRGGQETQYF | TGTGCCAGCAGCCAAGATCGGGGGGGCCAAGAGACCCAGTACTTC
TRBJ2-1 | TRBD2 | - | TRBV4-1 | CASSQTERGSLNEQFF | TGCGCCAGCAGCCAAACGGAGCGGGGGTCTCTTAATGAGCAGTTCTTC
TRBJ2-7 | - | - | TRBV27 | CASSFRGTYEQYF | TGTGCCAGCAGTTTTAGGGGGACCTACGAGCAGTACTTC
TRBJ1-4 | - | - | TRBV28 | CASSLPGREKLFF | TGTGCCAGCAGTTTACCAGGGCGTGAAAAACTGTTTTTT
TRBJ1-2 | TRBD1 | - | TRBV5-4 | CASSRDRVDYGYTF | TGTGCCAGCAGCCGGGACAGGGTGGACTATGGCTACACCTTC
TRBJ2-7 | - | - | TRBV7-9 | CASSLSDRRSEQYF | TGTGCCAGCAGCTTGTCCGACCGGAGGTCCGAGCAGTACTTC
TRBJ2-7 | - | - | TRBV9 | CASSVRADEQYF | TGTGCCAGCAGCGTAAGGGCGGACGAGCAGTACTTC
TRBJ2-3 | TRBD2 | - | TRBV10-3 | CAIGAAGSTDTQYF | TGTGCCATCGGCGCAGCGGGGAGCACAGATACGCAGTATTTT
TRBJ2-1 | TRBD2 | - | TRBV6-5 | CASTNAAGGNEQFF | TGTGCCAGCACGAATGCAGCGGGGGGCAATGAGCAGTTCTTC
TRBJ1-2 | - | - | TRBV9 | CASSLLGEATLYGYTF | TGTGCCAGCAGTCTCTTAGGGGAGGCCACCCTCTATGGCTACACCTTC